The rows below give T cell receptor beta chains drawn from one sample of a study of cytomegalovirus exposure and HLA in healthy donors. Libraries were prepared by immunoSEQ multiplex PCR; TCRdb keeps only in-frame clonotypes and omits some of them. The sample shows around 110,000 clones, around 10% of them seen only once. The sequencing sample was made of PBMCs. These receptors came from a man aged 25 to 45 in good health and CMV-seronegative. The conserved cysteine and the conserved F or W are not part of the CDR3 here. Each record gives: V gene, D gene, CDR3 protein. A D gene is named only where the DNA matches it firmly.

v_gene: TRBV30
d_gene: TRBD1
CDR3aa: AWSRDSSYEQY

v_gene: TRBV18
d_gene: TRBD1
CDR3aa: ASSGTGGTEAF

v_gene: TRBV27
d_gene: TRBD1
CDR3aa: ASSLSRTGNYGYT

v_gene: TRBV10-3
d_gene: TRBD1
CDR3aa: AIRQTGGNQPQH

v_gene: TRBV28
d_gene: TRBD2
CDR3aa: ASRRLAGGRDTQY

v_gene: TRBV28
d_gene: .
CDR3aa: ASSPSGARYNEQF

v_gene: TRBV28
d_gene: .
CDR3aa: ASSLPRGSTDTQY

v_gene: TRBV9
d_gene: .
CDR3aa: ASSVDHHSADTQY

v_gene: TRBV5-1
d_gene: .
CDR3aa: ASSLDPVKRAEAF

v_gene: TRBV11-2
d_gene: .
CDR3aa: ASQDTSTDTQY

v_gene: TRBV28
d_gene: TRBD1
CDR3aa: ASSRAGTGGLGDTQY

v_gene: TRBV4-1
d_gene: .
CDR3aa: ASSLTGLRGNQPQH

v_gene: TRBV2
d_gene: TRBD2
CDR3aa: ASSVIAGDGTDTQY

v_gene: TRBV27
d_gene: .
CDR3aa: ASSLQYQETQY

v_gene: TRBV5-4
d_gene: .
CDR3aa: ASSLGEWGLNEQF

v_gene: TRBV11-2
d_gene: .
CDR3aa: ASSSTSSGNTIY

v_gene: TRBV11-3
d_gene: TRBD2
CDR3aa: ASSLEGGRIAEAGDTQY

v_gene: TRBV5-6
d_gene: TRBD1
CDR3aa: ASSRDRAYEQY

v_gene: TRBV4-1
d_gene: .
CDR3aa: ASSQVRGSMNTEAF

v_gene: TRBV10-2
d_gene: TRBD1
CDR3aa: ASSERGQGKGGYT

v_gene: TRBV2
d_gene: .
CDR3aa: ASSPRLEQY

v_gene: TRBV9
d_gene: TRBD2
CDR3aa: ASSVIAGDPDGELF

v_gene: TRBV2
d_gene: .
CDR3aa: ASSPRDNYEQY

v_gene: TRBV9
d_gene: TRBD1
CDR3aa: ASSAQGWQGVTGELF

v_gene: TRBV10-1
d_gene: TRBD1
CDR3aa: ASSEGRGSQETQY

v_gene: TRBV5-6
d_gene: .
CDR3aa: ASSFRAGNSPLH

v_gene: TRBV28
d_gene: .
CDR3aa: ASSLVLASYEQY

v_gene: TRBV19
d_gene: .
CDR3aa: ASRANTEAF

v_gene: TRBV19
d_gene: TRBD1
CDR3aa: ASSRRNRGRGSQPNQPQH

v_gene: TRBV18
d_gene: .
CDR3aa: ASSPRGGNTEAF

v_gene: TRBV5-6
d_gene: .
CDR3aa: ASSPPGGTYEQY

v_gene: TRBV19
d_gene: .
CDR3aa: ASSIDGGGVAYEQY

v_gene: TRBV9
d_gene: TRBD1
CDR3aa: ASSEGTGNTEAF

v_gene: TRBV4-1
d_gene: TRBD1
CDR3aa: ASSQVDRGPSYT

v_gene: TRBV11-1
d_gene: TRBD2
CDR3aa: ASSLSRGRDSYEQY

v_gene: TRBV5-1
d_gene: .
CDR3aa: ASSLSGVSYEQY

v_gene: TRBV6-5
d_gene: .
CDR3aa: ASSSTSEGSYNEQF

v_gene: TRBV9
d_gene: TRBD1
CDR3aa: ASSGIQGAGTDTQY

v_gene: TRBV27
d_gene: .
CDR3aa: ASRYAGPGLGAF